Reported below is one T cell receptor beta chain. What it binds is unknown. The ends were cut back, 0 bases at V and 4 bases at J, with 6 bases in the middle. CDR1 and CDR2 (germline): LNHDA, SQIVND (reference sequence). The CDR3 is 13 amino acids. The data belong to a study of Graves' ophthalmopathy and Graves' hyperthyroidism. About the research overall: The authors defined stable hyperthyroidism as no ophthalmopathy within 18 months of follow-up.

The study's findings and limits: Using a 13-signature model, the authors split ophthalmopathy from stable hyperthyroidism, with 85% to 90% sensitivity and 81.08% specificity. With around 65% sensitivity and roughly 76% specificity, the model predicted ophthalmopathy progression. In blood appeared most of the expanded thyroid clonotypes whose frequency exceeded 0.001.

TCR beta CDR3 regions were amplified from RNA transcripts. RT-PCR with HTBI primers came first, then second-round multiplex PCR. TCRdb processed the multiplex PCR reads anew with MiXCR; each CDR3 protein has one entry. The data show around 1.1 million distinct CDR3 sequences, about 40% seen once. J is TRBJ1-1 and V is TRBV19, with TRBD1 as a possible D gene (6 bases). The sample comprised peripheral blood or thyroid tissue (not recorded which). The sequence was obtained from an adult man with Graves' hyperthyroidism. DNA of the CDR3: TGTGCCAGTAGTATAGAACAGGGCACTGAAGCTTTCTTT. Translated, it gives CASSIEQGTEAFF.